Listed below are T cell receptor beta chains from one sample, sequenced in a study of siplizumab effects on memory and regulatory T cells. Using immunoSEQ multiplex PCR, the repertoire was profiled, and TCRdb retains in-frame clones only, with some absent. The profile covers 12,000 or so clones, with under 40% appearing a single time and around 10% taken by the ten largest. Their specific antigens are unknown. The specimen sequenced was CFSE-low (dividing) CD8+ T cells sorted from an allogeneic mixed lymphocyte reaction. These receptors came from a human donor in good health; the cells came from an allogeneic mixed lymphocyte reaction. CDR3s include the opening cysteine and the closing phenylalanine or tryptophan. Each record gives: CDR3 length, V gene, D gene, clone size, J gene, CDR3 DNA, CDR3 protein. A D gene is named only where the DNA matches it firmly. Not all rows give a size; the values are once, few, many and, for expanded clones, a class.

length: 16; V: TRBV7-9; D: TRBD1; size: medium-sized; J: TRBJ2-7; DNA: TGTGCCAGCAGCCCCTCTTTTGGGACAGGGCTTGGCGAGCAGTACTTC; CDR3: CASSPSFGTGLGEQYF
length: 14; V: TRBV11-3; D: .; size: medium-sized; J: TRBJ2-1; DNA: TGTGCCAGCAGCTTAGAGTGGGGGGCGGATGAGCAGTTCTTC; CDR3: CASSLEWGADEQFF
length: 13; V: TRBV14; D: .; size: .; J: TRBJ2-1; DNA: TGTGCCAGCAGCCAAGATTGGACCAATGAGCAGTTCTTC; CDR3: CASSQDWTNEQFF
length: 16; V: TRBV9; D: TRBD2; size: .; J: TRBJ2-1; DNA: TGTGCCAGCAGCGTATTCTCTAGCGGGGGGGCCAATGAGCAGTTCTTC; CDR3: CASSVFSSGGANEQFF
length: 16; V: TRBV4-1; D: .; size: .; J: TRBJ2-3; DNA: TGCGCCAGCAGCCCGGCTATAGCGACCATCACAGATACGCAGTATTTT; CDR3: CASSPAIATITDTQYF
length: 13; V: TRBV27; D: .; size: .; J: TRBJ2-7; DNA: TGTGCCAGCAGTTTATCGAGGGCCCACGAGCAGTACTTC; CDR3: CASSLSRAHEQYF
length: 14; V: TRBV15; D: TRBD2; size: medium-sized; J: TRBJ2-5; DNA: TGTGCCACCAGCGCCGAGCGGGAAGGGGAGACCCAGTACTTC; CDR3: CATSAEREGETQYF
length: 15; V: TRBV30; D: TRBD2; size: few; J: TRBJ2-3; DNA: TGTGCCTGGACCCTAGCGGCTGCTAGCACAGATACGCAGTATTTT; CDR3: CAWTLAAASTDTQYF
length: 15; V: TRBV7-9; D: .; size: .; J: TRBJ2-6; DNA: TGTGCCAGCAGCTCCCTCAGGGCTGGGGCCAACGTCCTGACTTTC; CDR3: CASSSLRAGANVLTF
length: 14; V: TRBV30; D: .; size: medium-sized; J: TRBJ1-4; DNA: TGTGCCTGGGACAAGACAGGTTTTGGTGAAAAACTGTTTTTT; CDR3: CAWDKTGFGEKLFF
length: 15; V: TRBV5-4; D: TRBD1; size: few; J: TRBJ1-1; DNA: TGTGCCAGCAGCCCGGGACAGGGGGCGTGGACTGAAGCTTTCTTT; CDR3: CASSPGQGAWTEAFF
length: 16; V: TRBV29-1; D: TRBD2; size: medium-sized; J: TRBJ2-1; DNA: TGCAGCGTTGAAGGGCTAGCGGGGGCCTCCTACAATGAGCAGTTCTTC; CDR3: CSVEGLAGASYNEQFF
length: 15; V: TRBV4-1; D: TRBD2; size: .; J: TRBJ2-7; DNA: TGCGCCAGCAGCCTCCTAGCGGGAGGGGAAACCGAGCAGTACTTC; CDR3: CASSLLAGGETEQYF
length: 14; V: TRBV30; D: .; size: medium-sized; J: TRBJ1-1; DNA: TGTGCCTGGGCAACCCTGGGGGGCTACACTGAAGCTTTCTTT; CDR3: CAWATLGGYTEAFF